One sample yielded the 10 T cell receptor beta chains listed below, sequenced in a study of human T cells and chemical hapten exposure (dated by TCRdb to the early 2020s). This specimen's time point label, interpreted: pre-sensitization, week 0. The sample's treatment or condition label, in plain terms: therapeutic diphenylcyclopropenone sensitization with weekly scalp DPC. Libraries were built with RACE. This sample was sequenced with a NextSeq 500. The raw public data were reprocessed by TCRdb itself: fastp quality trimming at Q25, MiXCR clonotype calling, in-frame beta chains only. Rows with a matching CDR3 protein are joined into one entry that keeps the most common DNA and genes. Here the sample has around 60,000 distinct CDR3 sequences; about 6.7% occur a single time. The top ten constitute 1.6% of the sample. Source: whole blood, taken in connection with sensitization to the hapten diphenylcyclopropenone (DPC). The origin of the receptors is a woman aged 30 to 39 with alopecia areata. Some clones in this sample may be carry-over from other donors' samples.

This clonotype was detected many times. V is TRBV20-1 and J is TRBJ1-1, with D hard to call. Germline lookup yields CDR1 DFQATT and CDR2 SNEGSKA (reference sequence). V lost 3 bases to trimming and J lost 0 bases, with 11 bases between them. The CDR3 is 14 amino acids. CDR3 protein: CSARIGHLNTEAFF. The CDR3 DNA reads TGCAGTGCTAGGATCGGGCATTTGAACACTGAAGCTTTCTTT.

This clonotype was recorded many times. The gene calls are TRBV2 and TRBJ2-3; unclear D gene. There are 12 residues in the CDR3. Trimming took 3 bases from V and 5 from J, leaving 6 bases between them. The germline V gene encodes CDR1 SNHLY and CDR2 FYNNEI. Here the CDR3 DNA reads TGTGCCAGCAGTGATGATGGAGATACGCAGTATTTT. Amino acids: CASSDDGDTQYF.

This clonotype has a count of ten or more. The genes are TRBV15 and TRBJ2-5, with a possible D match to TRBD1 (7 bases). Looked up from germline, CDR1 is LNHNV and CDR2 is YYDKDF (reference sequence). The CDR3 runs 17 residues. V was cut by 0 bases and J by 3 bases, with 17 bases left in between. The CDR3 protein is CATSRDWGAGGEETQYF. The CDR3 nucleotides read TGTGCCACCAGCAGAGATTGGGGGGCAGGGGGAGAAGAGACCCAGTACTTC.

In its sample, this clonotype was seen many times. The rearrangement links TRBV12-3 or TRBV12-4 to TRBJ2-7; D remains ambiguous. The ends were cut back, 3 bases at V and 7 bases at J, with 10 bases in the middle. CDR3 length: 12 residues. The CDR3 DNA sequence: TGTGCCAGCAGTTTTTCGCCTCCGGAGCAGTACTTC. Protein: CASSFSPPEQYF.

This clonotype was recorded a few times. This sequence joins TRBV18 and TRBJ1-1, with a tentative D call TRBD1 (6 bases). Per the germline V gene, CDR1 is KGHSH and CDR2 is LQKENI. V was shortened by 1 base and J by 7 bases, with 22 bases between the two germline ends. The length of the CDR3 is 17 residues. CDR3 sequence reads: CASSPRPGAAGRDEAFF. DNA of the CDR3: TGTGCCAGCTCACCACGGCCGGGGGCGGCTGGTAGGGATGAAGCTTTCTTT. Together with reference TRBV18 and TRBJ1-1, the CDR3 gives the full variable domain: NAGVMQNPRHLVRRRGQEARLRCSPMKGHSHVYWYRQLPEEGLKFMVYLQKENIIDESGMPKERFSAEFPKEGPSILRIQQVVRGDSAAYFCASSPRPGAAGRDEAFFGQGTRLTVV.

This clonotype was recorded at least ten times. The chain has TRBV7-3 and TRBJ1-6; the match to TRBD1 covers 9 bases. The CDR3 is made up of 15 amino acids. CDR1 and CDR2 from the germline V gene are SGHTA and FQGTGA. The J segment lost 11 bases and the V segment lost 4 bases, leaving 9 bases of the junction unmatched. In DNA form, the CDR3 reads TGTGCCAGCAGCTCCGCCGGACAGGGGACGACACCCCTCCACTTT. Its protein product is CASSSAGQGTTPLHF.

This clonotype was seen at least ten times. The gene calls are TRBV24-1 and TRBJ1-5; TRBD1 is a possible D gene (5 bases). With 4 bases removed from V and 9 bases from J, the gap between germline ends came to 12 bases. The CDR3 length is 13 residues. In germline, CDR1 is KGHDR, CDR2 SFDVKD. CDR3 coding DNA: TGTGCCACCAGTGAGGGGGGGAAGGGGCCCCAGCATTTT. Translated: CATSEGGKGPQHF.

This clonotype showed up many times. The chain couples TRBV29-1 to TRBJ1-2, with TRBD1 matching over 10 bases. The V gene end was trimmed by 5 bases and the J gene end by 7 bases; junction bases not matched to a gene: 7. This CDR3 contains 13 residues. CDR1 is SQVTM and CDR2 is ANQGSEA in the germline V gene. CDR3 sequence: CSVRRQGAGGYTF. The CDR3 region has the DNA TGCAGCGTTCGGAGACAGGGGGCTGGTGGCTACACCTTC.

This clonotype was seen ten or more times. CDR3 nucleotide sequence: TGTGCCACCGGACTAGCCCCTGATACGCAGTATTTT. Encoded protein: CATGLAPDTQYF. V and J are TRBV2 and TRBJ2-3; TRBD2 matches at 8 bases. The CDR3 loop spans 12 amino acids. V lost 10 bases and J lost 6; bases outside the gene matches: 6. Germline V lookup: CDR1 SNHLY, CDR2 FYNNEI.

J is TRBJ1-1 and V is TRBV11-2; unclear D gene. V was cut by 1 base and J by 1 base, with 10 bases left in between. CDR3 length: 15 amino acids. Germline CDR1 SGHAT, CDR2 FQNNGV. The CDR3 region is CASSLALTSNTEAFF. CDR3 DNA sequence: TGTGCCAGCAGCTTAGCCCTGACATCGAACACTGAAGCTTTCTTT.